The T cell receptor beta chain under discussion was sequenced for a study of blood T cell repertoires in COVID-19. Across the whole study: Samples representing acute and convalescent COVID-19 were sourced from the United States, Italy and Spain. From T cells, B-cell-depleted T cells, or PBMCs came the material, which was cDNA or gDNA.

Germline lookup yields CDR1 SNHLY and CDR2 FYNNEI. V lost 4 bases, J lost 4 bases, and 7 bases stayed unmatched. There are 16 residues in the CDR3. The Seattle patients, enrolled during active infection, were followed longitudinally. In the authors' methods: Estimates of nucleated cell counts were drawn from the amplification of reference gene primers. Assay: immunoSEQ multiplex PCR; the TCRdb copy retains only in-frame clones and omits some. The V and J calls and clone size are taken from that table; D and trimming were inferred from the DNA. The data show hundreds of thousands of clones, about 90% seen once. This clone came up a few times.

The material sequenced was peripheral blood. The origin of this receptor is a woman between 25 and 40 years old with COVID-19, enrolled during active disease. The chain couples TRBV2 to TRBJ1-2; 12 positions match TRBD1. CDR3 loop: CASSASGTGGGYGYTF. The CDR3 DNA sequence: TGTGCCAGCAGTGCATCCGGGACAGGGGGCGGCTATGGCTACACCTTC.